This TCR beta chain is from a study of T-cell reconstitution after alpha-beta-depleted transplantation in children. Study results and caveats: Reportedly, roughly two months post-transplant, alpha-beta T cells arose from several hundred expanded graft clones. For some patients, TCRbeta diversity was high at day 60 because of recipient T cells and thymic progenitors that survived. At one year after transplant, newly produced T cells mostly accounted for T-cell counts and diversity.

V lost 0 bases and J 4 bases, leaving 8 bases between the germline ends. Germline V gives CDR1 SGHTA, CDR2 FQGNSA. The length of the CDR3 is 14 residues. In its sample, this clonotype was seen a few times. As yet, its antigen is unknown. Unique molecular identifiers were incorporated when the TCRbeta library was constructed. One entry per CDR3 protein results from TCRdb running MiXCR on the PCR reads. Among 450,000 to 600,000 distinct CDR3 sequences, over 10% were seen once, and the ten largest hold 2% to 2.5%. The J gene is TRBJ2-3, the V gene TRBV7-2; D unresolved. The sequence was obtained from a male patient between 5 and 17 years old who had a stem cell transplant for acute myeloid leukemia, so the T cells may come from the graft donor. Sequenced here: PBMCs, mostly from graft donor cells, sampled 360 days after TCRalphabeta/CD19-depleted stem cell transplant. DNA of the CDR3: TGTGCCAGCAGCTTAGCTGGCCGAGCAGATACGCAGTATTTT. Its protein is CASSLAGRADTQYF.